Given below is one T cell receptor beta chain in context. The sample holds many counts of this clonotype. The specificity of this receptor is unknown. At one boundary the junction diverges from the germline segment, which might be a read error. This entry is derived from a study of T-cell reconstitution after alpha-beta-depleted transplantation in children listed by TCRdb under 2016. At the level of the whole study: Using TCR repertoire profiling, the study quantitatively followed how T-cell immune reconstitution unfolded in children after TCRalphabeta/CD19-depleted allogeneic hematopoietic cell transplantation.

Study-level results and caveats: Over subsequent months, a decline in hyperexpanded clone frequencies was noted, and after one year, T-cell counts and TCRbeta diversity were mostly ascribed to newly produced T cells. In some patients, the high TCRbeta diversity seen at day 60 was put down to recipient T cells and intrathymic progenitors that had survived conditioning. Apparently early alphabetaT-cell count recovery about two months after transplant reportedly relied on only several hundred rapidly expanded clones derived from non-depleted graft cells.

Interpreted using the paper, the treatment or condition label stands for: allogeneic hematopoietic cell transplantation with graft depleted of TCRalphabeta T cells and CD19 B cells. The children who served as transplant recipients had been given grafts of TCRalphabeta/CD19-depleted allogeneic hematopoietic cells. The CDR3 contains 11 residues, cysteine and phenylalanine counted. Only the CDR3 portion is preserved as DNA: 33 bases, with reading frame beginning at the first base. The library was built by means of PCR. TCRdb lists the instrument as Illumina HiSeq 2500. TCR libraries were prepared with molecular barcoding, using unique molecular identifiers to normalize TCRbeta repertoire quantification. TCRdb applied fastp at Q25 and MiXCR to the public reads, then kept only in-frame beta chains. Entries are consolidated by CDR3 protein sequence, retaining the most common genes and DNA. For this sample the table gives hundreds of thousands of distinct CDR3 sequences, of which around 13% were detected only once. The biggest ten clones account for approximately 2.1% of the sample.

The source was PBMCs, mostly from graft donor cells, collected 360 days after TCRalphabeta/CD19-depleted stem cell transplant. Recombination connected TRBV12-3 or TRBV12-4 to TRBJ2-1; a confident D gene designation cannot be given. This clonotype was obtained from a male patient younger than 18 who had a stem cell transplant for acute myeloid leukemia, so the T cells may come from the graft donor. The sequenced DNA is TGCGCCAGCAGCTTGTTGGATGAGCAGTTCTTC. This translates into CASSLLDEQFF.